These 7 T cell receptor beta chains were sequenced from one sample in a study of vaccination effects on CD4 cells after COVID-19 (dated 2022 in TCRdb). After approximately 11 days of culture, CD4+ T cells were isolated with the EasySep CD4+ T cell isolation kit. Participants received two doses of either the BNT162b2 or the mRNA-1273 mRNA SARS-CoV-2 vaccine. Which antigens these TCRs recognize remains unknown. Library construction relied on the immunoSEQ multiplex PCR assay. TCRdb re-hosts the immuneACCESS table, in-frame sequences only. Its copies lack some clones; in the studies checked, an unresolved V gene accounts for under half of them, and the cause for the rest is not known. The sample table contains about 40,000 clones; only one count was recorded for about 67% of them. The ten largest account for less than 9.5% of the sample. The sequences come from CD4+ T cells from PBMCs cultured without peptide, collected after COVID-19 vaccination. The receptors were gathered from a human donor who received a COVID-19 vaccine.

This clone was observed once. The chain carries TRBV6-5 and TRBJ2-7; TRBD2 might be the D (7 bases). Germline V gene sequence: CDR1 MNHEY, CDR2 SVGAGI. Trimming took off 7 bases at V and 6 bases at J, with 19 bases between the two ends. CDR3 length: 14 residues. In DNA form, the CDR3 reads TGTGCCAGCATTTCTCTTAGAGGGGGGGGCGAGCAGTACTTC. The encoded protein is CASISLRGGGEQYF.

V and J are TRBV5-1 and TRBJ2-7, with D possibly matching TRBD1 (5 bases). Trimming removed 4 bases at V and 6 bases at J, with 14 bases between. The CDR3 totals 13 residues. Looked up from germline, CDR1 is SGHRS and CDR2 is YFSETQ. This CDR3 is CASSIQRQSEQYF. The DNA for the CDR3 is TGCGCCAGCAGCATACAAAGACAGAGCGAGCAGTACTTC.

This sequence joins TRBV27 and TRBJ1-3, with no clear D. The CDR3 sequence is 14 residues long. Trimming left V 4 bases short and J 3 bases short, with 10 bases between. In germline, CDR1 is MNHEY, CDR2 SMNVEV (reference sequence). The CDR3 nucleotides read TGTGCCAGCAGTTCTATATCGTTTGGAAACACCATATATTTT. This gives the protein CASSSISFGNTIYF.

This clone was recorded only once. This chain connects TRBV18 to TRBJ2-5; D possibly corresponds to TRBD2 (6 bases). The V end was cut by 0 bases, the J end by 7 bases, with 15 bases between. This CDR3 is built from 15 residues. Germline V gene data show CDR1 as KGHSH and CDR2 as LQKENI. In DNA form, the CDR3 reads TGTGCCAGCTCACCACCGGAGGGGACCCGTTCGACCCAGTACTTC. Protein product: CASSPPEGTRSTQYF.

There are a few counts of this clone. The V and J genes are TRBV5-1 and TRBJ2-1; D is uncertain. Trimming left V 3 bases short and J 4 bases short, with 11 bases between. The germline CDR1 and CDR2 sequences are SGHRS and YFSETQ. This CDR3 is built from 14 residues. CDR3 amino acids: CASSWTPSYNEQFF. The CDR3 bases are TGCGCCAGCAGCTGGACCCCCTCATACAATGAGCAGTTCTTC.

The chain combines TRBV28 with TRBJ1-5; D is unresolved. Germline loops: CDR1 MDHEN, CDR2 SYDVKM. Trimming cost V 4 bases and J 8 bases, with 6 bases left between them. The CDR3 contains 11 residues. This chain's CDR3 is CASSSKEPQHF. In nucleotides, the CDR3 is TGTGCCAGCAGTTCTAAGGAGCCCCAGCATTTT.

The table lists this clone with a few counts. This chain connects TRBV2 to TRBJ2-1; D possibly corresponds to TRBD1 (6 bases). V was cut by 5 bases and J by 4 bases, with 15 bases left in between. Germline CDR1 and CDR2: SNHLY and FYNNEI. The CDR3 spans 15 residues. As DNA, the CDR3 is TGTGCCAGCAGTTTACAGGGAGAACTTTACAATGAGCAGTTCTTC. Protein sequence: CASSLQGELYNEQFF.